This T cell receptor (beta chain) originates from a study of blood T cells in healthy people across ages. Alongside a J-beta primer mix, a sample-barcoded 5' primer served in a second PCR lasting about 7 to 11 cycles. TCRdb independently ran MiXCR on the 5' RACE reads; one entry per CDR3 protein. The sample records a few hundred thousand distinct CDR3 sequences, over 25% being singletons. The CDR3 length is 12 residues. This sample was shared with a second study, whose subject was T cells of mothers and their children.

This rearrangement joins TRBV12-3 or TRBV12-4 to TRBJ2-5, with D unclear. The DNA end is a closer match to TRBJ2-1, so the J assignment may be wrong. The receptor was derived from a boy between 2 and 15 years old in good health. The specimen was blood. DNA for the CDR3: TGTGCCAGCAGTTTAAACTCGGGTGAGCAGTTCTTC. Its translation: CASSLNSGEQFF.